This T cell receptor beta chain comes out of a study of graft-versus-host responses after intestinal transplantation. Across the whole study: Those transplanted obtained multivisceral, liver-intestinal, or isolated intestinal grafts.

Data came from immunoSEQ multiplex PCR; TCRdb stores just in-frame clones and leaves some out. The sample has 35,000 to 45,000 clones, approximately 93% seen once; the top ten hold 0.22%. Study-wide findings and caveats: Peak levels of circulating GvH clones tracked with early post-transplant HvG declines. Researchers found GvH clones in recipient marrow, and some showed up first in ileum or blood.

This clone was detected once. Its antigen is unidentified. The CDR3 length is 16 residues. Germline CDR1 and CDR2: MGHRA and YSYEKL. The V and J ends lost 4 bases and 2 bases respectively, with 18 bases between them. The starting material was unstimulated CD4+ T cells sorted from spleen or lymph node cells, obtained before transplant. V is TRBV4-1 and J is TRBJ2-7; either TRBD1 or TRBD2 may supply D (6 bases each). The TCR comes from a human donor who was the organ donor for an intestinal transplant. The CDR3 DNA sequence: TGCGCCAGCAGCCTCCGGAGAACGGGGGCGACCTACGAGCAGTACTTC. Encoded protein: CASSLRRTGATYEQYF.